The 5 T cell receptor beta chains below were found in one sample sequenced in a study of OX40 agonist ivuxolimab in advanced cancers. TCRdb's table, derived via immunoSEQ multiplex PCR, lists solely in-frame clones and lacks some. The sample yields tens of thousands of clones, roughly 80% seen once. Here the sequenced sample was CD4+ or CD8+ T cells sorted from blood, taken in a trial of the OX40 agonist ivuxolimab. All receptors come from an adult with an advanced solid tumor such as melanoma, head and neck, liver or kidney cancer.

The chain carries TRBV7-9 and TRBJ2-5; TRBD2 might be the D (7 bases). From germline, CDR1 is SEHNR and CDR2 FQNEAQ (reference sequence). The germline V and J ends were trimmed by 3 bases and 5 bases, with 10 bases remaining between them. The CDR3 runs to 13 residues. The DNA for the CDR3 is TGTGCCAGCAGCTTGGGGGGGCACGAGACCCAGTACTTC. This translates into CASSLGGHETQYF. The whole variable domain, filled in from reference TRBV7-9 and TRBJ2-5, reads DTGVSQNPRHKITKRGQNVTFRCDPISEHNRLYWYRQTLGQGPEFLTYFQNEAQLEKSRLLSDRFSAERPKGSFSTLEIQRTEQGDSAMYLCASSLGGHETQYFGPGTRLLVL.

The DNA of the CDR3 is TGTGCCAGTAGTTTCGGGACAGCCGAACTGAACTATAATTCACCCCTCCACTTT. Amino acids: CASSFGTAELNYNSPLHF. The chain employs TRBV19 and TRBJ1-6; TRBD1 aligns across 7 bases. The V gene's germline CDR1 is LNHDA and CDR2 SQIVND (reference sequence). The CDR3 covers 18 residues. Germline trimming cut 5 bases from V and 3 bases from J; bases unmatched to any gene: 13.

The J gene is TRBJ1-1, the V gene TRBV18; the D gene is possibly TRBD1 (6 bases). The germline V gene encodes CDR1 KGHSH and CDR2 LQKENI. V was shortened by 5 bases and J by 3 bases, with 16 bases between the two germline ends. The CDR3 has 15 residues. The CDR3 coding sequence is TGTGCCAGCTCATCAGTGCAGGGGTATGACACTGAAGCTTTCTTT. Encoded protein: CASSSVQGYDTEAFF.

The chain links TRBV18 to TRBJ1-1; D is unresolved. V was cut by 3 bases and J by 11 bases, with 10 bases left in between. CDR3 size: 11 residues. Germline V CDR1 and CDR2: KGHSH, LQKENI. CDR3 amino acids: CASSPYTKAFF. The DNA of the CDR3 is TGTGCCAGCTCACCTTACACCAAGGCTTTCTTT.

The chain couples TRBV18 to TRBJ2-3, with D possibly TRBD1 on 5 matching bases. Germline V lookup: CDR1 KGHSH, CDR2 LQKENI. The V end was cut by 1 base, the J end by 6 bases, with 14 bases between. The CDR3 consists of 15 residues. The CDR3 here is CASSPRGGSGDTQYF. CDR3 bases: TGTGCCAGCTCACCACGGGGCGGCTCGGGCGATACGCAGTATTTT.